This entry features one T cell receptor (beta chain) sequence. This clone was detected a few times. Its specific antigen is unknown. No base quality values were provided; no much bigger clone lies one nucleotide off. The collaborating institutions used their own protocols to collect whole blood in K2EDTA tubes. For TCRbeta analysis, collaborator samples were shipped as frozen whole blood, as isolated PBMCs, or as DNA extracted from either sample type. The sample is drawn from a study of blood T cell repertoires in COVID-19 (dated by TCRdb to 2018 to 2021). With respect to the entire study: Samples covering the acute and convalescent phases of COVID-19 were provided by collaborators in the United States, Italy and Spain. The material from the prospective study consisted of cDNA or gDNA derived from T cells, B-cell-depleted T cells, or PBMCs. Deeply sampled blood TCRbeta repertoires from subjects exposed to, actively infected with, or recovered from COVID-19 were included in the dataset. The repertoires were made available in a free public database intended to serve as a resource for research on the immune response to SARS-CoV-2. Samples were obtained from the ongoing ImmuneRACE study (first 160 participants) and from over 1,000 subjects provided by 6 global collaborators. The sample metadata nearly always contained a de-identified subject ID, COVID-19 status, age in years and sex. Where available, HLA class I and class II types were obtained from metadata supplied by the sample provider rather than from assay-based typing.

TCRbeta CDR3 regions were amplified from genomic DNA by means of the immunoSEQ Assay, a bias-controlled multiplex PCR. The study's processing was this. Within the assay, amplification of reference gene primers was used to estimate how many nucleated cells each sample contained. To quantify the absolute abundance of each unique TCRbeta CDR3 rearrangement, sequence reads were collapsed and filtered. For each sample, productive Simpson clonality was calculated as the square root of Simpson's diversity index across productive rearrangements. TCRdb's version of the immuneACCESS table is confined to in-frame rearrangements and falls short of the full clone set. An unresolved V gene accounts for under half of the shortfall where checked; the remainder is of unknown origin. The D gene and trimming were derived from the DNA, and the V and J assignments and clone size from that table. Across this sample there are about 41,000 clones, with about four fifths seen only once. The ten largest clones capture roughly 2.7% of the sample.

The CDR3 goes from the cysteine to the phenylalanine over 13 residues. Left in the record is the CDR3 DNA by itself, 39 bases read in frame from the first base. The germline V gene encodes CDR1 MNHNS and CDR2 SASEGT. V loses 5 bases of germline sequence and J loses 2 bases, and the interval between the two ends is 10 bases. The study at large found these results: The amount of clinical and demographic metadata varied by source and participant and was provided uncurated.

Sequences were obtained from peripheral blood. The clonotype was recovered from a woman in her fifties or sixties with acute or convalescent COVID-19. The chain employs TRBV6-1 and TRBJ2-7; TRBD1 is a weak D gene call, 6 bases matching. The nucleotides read TGTGCCAGCAGTATGACAGGAGCCTACGAGCAGTACTTC. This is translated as CASSMTGAYEQYF.